The clone carrying this TCR beta chain was detected only once. Assay: immunoSEQ multiplex PCR; the TCRdb copy retains only in-frame clones and omits some. The table includes tens of thousands of clones, approximately 80% detected once. This sample is part of a study of blood T cell repertoires in COVID-19. Germline CDR1 reads KGHDR; CDR2 reads SFDVKD. V lost 2 bases and J lost 9; bases outside the gene matches: 13. The CDR3 has 18 amino acids. V is TRBV24-1 and J is TRBJ2-1, with 12 bases matching TRBD2. This TCR came from a human donor in a cohort sampled during active COVID-19. Material: peripheral blood. Here the CDR3 DNA reads TGTGCCACCAGTGATTCGAAACGGCTAGCGGGAGGGTTGGGTGAGCAGTTCTTC. This gives the protein CATSDSKRLAGGLGEQFF.